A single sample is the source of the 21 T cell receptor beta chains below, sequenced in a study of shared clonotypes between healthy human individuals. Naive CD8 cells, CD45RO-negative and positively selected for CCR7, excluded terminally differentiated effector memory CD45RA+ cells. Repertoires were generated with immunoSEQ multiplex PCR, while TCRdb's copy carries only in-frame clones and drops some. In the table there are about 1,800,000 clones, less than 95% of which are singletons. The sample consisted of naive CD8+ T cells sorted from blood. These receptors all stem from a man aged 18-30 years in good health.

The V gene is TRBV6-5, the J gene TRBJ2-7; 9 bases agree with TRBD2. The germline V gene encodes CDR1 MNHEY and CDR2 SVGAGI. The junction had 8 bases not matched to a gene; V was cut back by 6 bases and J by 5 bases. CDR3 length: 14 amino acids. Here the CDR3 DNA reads TGTGCCAGCAGGGGCCTTCAGCGGGGGGACGAGCAGTACTTC. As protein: CASRGLQRGDEQYF.

The CDR3 DNA reads as TGTGCCAGCAGTTTAAGGGCGGCTAACTACGAGCAGTACTTC. Protein sequence: CASSLRAANYEQYF. This chain links TRBV27 with TRBJ2-7; D uncertain. The length of the CDR3 is 14 residues. CDR1 and CDR2 (germline): MNHEY, SMNVEV (reference sequence). The V end was cut by 2 bases, the J end by 3 bases, with 11 bases between.

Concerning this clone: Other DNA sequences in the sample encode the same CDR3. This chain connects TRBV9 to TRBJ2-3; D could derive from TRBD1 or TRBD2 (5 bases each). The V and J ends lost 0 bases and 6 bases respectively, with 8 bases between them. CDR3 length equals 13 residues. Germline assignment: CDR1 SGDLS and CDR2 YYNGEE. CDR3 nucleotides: TGTGCCAGCAGCGTAGGGGGGACGGATACGCAGTATTTT. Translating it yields CASSVGGTDTQYF.

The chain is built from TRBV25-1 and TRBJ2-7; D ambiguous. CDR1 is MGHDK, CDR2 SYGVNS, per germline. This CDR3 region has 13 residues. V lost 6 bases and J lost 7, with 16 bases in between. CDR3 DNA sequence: TGTGCCAGCAGCTATAACCCGGTGGTGGAGCAGTACTTC. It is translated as CASSYNPVVEQYF.

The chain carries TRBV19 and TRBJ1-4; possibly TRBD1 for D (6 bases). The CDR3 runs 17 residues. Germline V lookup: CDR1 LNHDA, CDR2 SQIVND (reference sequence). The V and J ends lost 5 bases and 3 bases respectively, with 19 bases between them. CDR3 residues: CASSSQGPFLANEKLFF. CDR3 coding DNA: TGTGCCAGTAGTTCACAGGGACCGTTTCTGGCTAATGAAAAACTGTTTTTT. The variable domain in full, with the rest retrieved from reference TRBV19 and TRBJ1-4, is DGGITQSPKYLFRKEGQNVTLSCEQNLNHDAMYWYRQDPGQGLRLIYYSQIVNDFQKGDIAEGYSVSREKKESFPLTVTSAQKNPTAFYLCASSSQGPFLANEKLFFGSGTQLSVL.

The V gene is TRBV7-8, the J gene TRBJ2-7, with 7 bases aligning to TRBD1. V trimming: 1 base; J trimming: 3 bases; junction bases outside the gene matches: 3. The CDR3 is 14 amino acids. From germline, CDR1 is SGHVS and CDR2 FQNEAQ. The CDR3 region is CASSLGRQGYEQYF. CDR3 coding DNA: TGTGCCAGCAGCTTAGGTAGACAGGGCTACGAGCAGTACTTC.

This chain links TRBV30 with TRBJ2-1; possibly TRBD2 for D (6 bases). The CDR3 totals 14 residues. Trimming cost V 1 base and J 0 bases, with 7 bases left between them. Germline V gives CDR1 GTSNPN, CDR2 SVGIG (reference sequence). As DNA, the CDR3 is TGTGCCTGGAGTGGACTAGGCTCCTACAATGAGCAGTTCTTC. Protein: CAWSGLGSYNEQFF. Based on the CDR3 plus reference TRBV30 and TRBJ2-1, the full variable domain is SQTIHQWPATLVQPVGSPLSLECTVEGTSNPNLYWYRQAAGRGLQLLFYSVGIGQISSEVPQNLSASRPQDRQFILSSKKLLLSDSGFYLCAWSGLGSYNEQFFGPGTRLTVL.

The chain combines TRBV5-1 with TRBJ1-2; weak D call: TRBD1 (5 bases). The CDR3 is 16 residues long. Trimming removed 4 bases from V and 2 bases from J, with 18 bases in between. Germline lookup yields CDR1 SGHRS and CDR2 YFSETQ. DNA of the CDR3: TGCGCCAGCAGCCCATTTTCCGGACAACGAAACTATGGCTACACCTTC. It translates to CASSPFSGQRNYGYTF.

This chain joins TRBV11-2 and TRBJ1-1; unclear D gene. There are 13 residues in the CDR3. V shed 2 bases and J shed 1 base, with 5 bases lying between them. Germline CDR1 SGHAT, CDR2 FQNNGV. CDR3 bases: TGTGCCAGCAGCTTAATGGGGAACACTGAAGCTTTCTTT. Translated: CASSLMGNTEAFF.

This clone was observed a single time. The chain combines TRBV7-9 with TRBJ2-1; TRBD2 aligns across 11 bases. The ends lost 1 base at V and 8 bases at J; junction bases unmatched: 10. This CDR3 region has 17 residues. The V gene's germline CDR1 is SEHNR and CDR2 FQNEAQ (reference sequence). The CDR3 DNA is TGTGCCAGCAGCTTAGAACTAGCGGGAGTTCCGGGGGATGAGCAGTTCTTC. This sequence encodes CASSLELAGVPGDEQFF.

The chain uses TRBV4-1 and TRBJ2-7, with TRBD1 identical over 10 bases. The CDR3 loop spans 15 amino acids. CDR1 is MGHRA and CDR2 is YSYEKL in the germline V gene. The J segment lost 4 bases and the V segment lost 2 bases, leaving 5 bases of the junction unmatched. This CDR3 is CASSQRQGALYEQYF. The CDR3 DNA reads TGCGCCAGCAGCCAAAGACAGGGGGCCCTATACGAGCAGTACTTC.

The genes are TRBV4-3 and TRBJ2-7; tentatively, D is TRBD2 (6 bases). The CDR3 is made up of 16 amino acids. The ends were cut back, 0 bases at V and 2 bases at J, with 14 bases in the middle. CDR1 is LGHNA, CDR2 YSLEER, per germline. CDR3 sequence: CASSQDWAGPAYEQYF. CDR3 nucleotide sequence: TGCGCCAGCAGCCAAGATTGGGCGGGACCGGCCTACGAGCAGTACTTC.

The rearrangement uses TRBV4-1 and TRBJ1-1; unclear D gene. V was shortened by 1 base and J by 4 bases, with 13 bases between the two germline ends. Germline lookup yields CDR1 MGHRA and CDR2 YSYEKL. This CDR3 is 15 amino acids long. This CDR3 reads CASSQGLPAGTEAFF. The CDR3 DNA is TGCGCCAGCAGCCAAGGCCTCCCCGCGGGCACTGAAGCTTTCTTT.

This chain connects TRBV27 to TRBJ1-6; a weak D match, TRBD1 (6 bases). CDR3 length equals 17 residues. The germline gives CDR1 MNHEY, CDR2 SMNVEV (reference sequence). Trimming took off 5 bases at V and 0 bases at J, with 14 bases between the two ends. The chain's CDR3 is CASSPGQPSSYNSPLHF. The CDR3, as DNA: TGTGCCAGCAGTCCTGGACAGCCGAGCTCCTATAATTCACCCCTCCACTTT.

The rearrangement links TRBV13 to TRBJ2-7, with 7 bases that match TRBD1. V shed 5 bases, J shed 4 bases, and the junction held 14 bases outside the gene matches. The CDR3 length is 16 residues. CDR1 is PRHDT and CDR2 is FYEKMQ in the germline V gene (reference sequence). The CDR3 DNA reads TGTGCCAGCAGCGACCAGGGAAAGGGGGCGCGTTACGAGCAGTACTTC. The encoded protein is CASSDQGKGARYEQYF.

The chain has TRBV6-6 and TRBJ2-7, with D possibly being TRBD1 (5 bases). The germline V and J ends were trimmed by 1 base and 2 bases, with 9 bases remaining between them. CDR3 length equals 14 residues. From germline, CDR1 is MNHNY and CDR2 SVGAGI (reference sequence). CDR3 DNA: TGTGCCAGCAGTTACTTTTCACAGGCCTACGAGCAGTACTTC. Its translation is CASSYFSQAYEQYF.

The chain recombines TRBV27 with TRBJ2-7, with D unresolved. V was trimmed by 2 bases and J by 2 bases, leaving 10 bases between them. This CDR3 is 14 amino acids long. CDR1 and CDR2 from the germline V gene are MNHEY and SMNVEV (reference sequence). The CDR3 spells CASSLVSRAYEQYF. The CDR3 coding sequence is TGTGCCAGCAGTTTAGTTTCCAGAGCCTACGAGCAGTACTTC.

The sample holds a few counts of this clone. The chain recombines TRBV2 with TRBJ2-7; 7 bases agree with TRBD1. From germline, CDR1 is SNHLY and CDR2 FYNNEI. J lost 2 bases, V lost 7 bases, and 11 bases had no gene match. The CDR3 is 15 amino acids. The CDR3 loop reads CASTKRGQATYEQYF. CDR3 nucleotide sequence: TGTGCCAGCACCAAAAGGGGGCAGGCAACCTACGAGCAGTACTTC. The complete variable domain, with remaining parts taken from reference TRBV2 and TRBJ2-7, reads EPEVTQTPSHQVTQMGQEVILRCVPISNHLYFYWYRQILGQKVEFLVSFYNNEISEKSEIFDDQFSVERPDGSNFTLKIRSTKLEDSAMYFCASTKRGQATYEQYFGPGTRLTVT.

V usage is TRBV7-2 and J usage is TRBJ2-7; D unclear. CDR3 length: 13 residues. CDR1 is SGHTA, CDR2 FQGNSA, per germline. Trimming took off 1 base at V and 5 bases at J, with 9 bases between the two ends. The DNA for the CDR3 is TGTGCCAGCAGCTTAGTAATAGGGAACGAGCAGTACTTC. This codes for CASSLVIGNEQYF.

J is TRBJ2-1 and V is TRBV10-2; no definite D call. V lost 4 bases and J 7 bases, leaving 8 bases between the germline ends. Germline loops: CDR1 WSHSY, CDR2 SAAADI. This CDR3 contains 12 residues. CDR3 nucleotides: TGCGCCAGCAGTGCTGGGATGAATGAGCAGTTCTTC. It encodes CASSAGMNEQFF.

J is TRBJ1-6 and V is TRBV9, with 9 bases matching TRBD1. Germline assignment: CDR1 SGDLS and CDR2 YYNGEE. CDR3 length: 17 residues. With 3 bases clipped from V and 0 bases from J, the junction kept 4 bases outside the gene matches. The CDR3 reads CASSERDRDSYNSPLHF. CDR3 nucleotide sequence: TGTGCCAGCAGCGAGAGGGACAGGGACTCCTATAATTCACCCCTCCACTTT.